This TCR beta chain was identified in a study of T cell responses to AZD1222 COVID-19 vaccine. Study results and limitations: The repertoires were collected only after the peak T cell response. Only six or seven AZD1222 recipients were seropositive at baseline.

As regards this clone: Its matching antigen is unknown. This specimen includes other DNA sequences encoding the same CDR3.

Clones were sequenced by immunoSEQ multiplex PCR, and TCRdb holds only the in-frame ones, with some missing. The sample shows roughly 140,000 clones, around 87% of them seen only once. The TCR sequence derives from an adult who received the AZD1222 COVID-19 vaccine. Sequenced here: peripheral blood, sampled 28 days after the second AZD1222 dose.

Here the CDR3 reads CASSFNSNQPQHF. Here the CDR3 DNA reads TGTGCCAGTAGCTTCAATAGCAATCAGCCCCAGCATTTT. The chain recombines TRBV19 with TRBJ1-5; D is unclear. Germline V lookup: CDR1 LNHDA, CDR2 SQIVND (reference sequence). Trimming stripped 6 bases from V and 0 bases from J, with 6 bases between. This CDR3 is built from 13 residues. Full variable domain (missing parts from reference TRBV19 and TRBJ1-5): DGGITQSPKYLFRKEGQNVTLSCEQNLNHDAMYWYRQDPGQGLRLIYYSQIVNDFQKGDIAEGYSVSREKKESFPLTVTSAQKNPTAFYLCASSFNSNQPQHFGDGTRLSIL.